The 15 T cell receptor beta chains below all came from one sample that was sequenced in a study of tumor-infiltrating lymphocytes in localized non-small cell lung cancer. The table came from immunoSEQ multiplex PCR; TCRdb's copy has only in-frame clones and leaves some out. The sample shows 12,000 or so clones, approximately 70% of them seen only once. The sequenced sample consisted of uninvolved lung tissue not adjacent to the tumor. The receptors derive from a human donor with non-small cell lung cancer.

This clone was detected once. The V and J genes are TRBV7-9 and TRBJ1-5; D is ambiguous. Trimming shortened V by 3 bases and J by 6 bases, and 9 bases separated the two germline ends. Germline V gene data show CDR1 as SEHNR and CDR2 as FQNEAQ (reference sequence). The CDR3 runs 13 residues. CDR3 region: CASSFSVGQPQHF. The CDR3 coding sequence is TGTGCCAGCAGCTTCTCTGTGGGTCAGCCCCAGCATTTT.

The rearrangement links TRBV28 to TRBJ2-5; D not certain. V shed 3 bases and J shed 5 bases, with 13 bases lying between them. The CDR3 loop spans 14 amino acids. Germline-derived CDR1 and CDR2 are MDHEN and SYDVKM. The CDR3 DNA follows: TGTGCCAGCAGTTTCTCCAGGTCGAGGGAGACCCAGTACTTC. Its protein is CASSFSRSRETQYF.

This clone ranks as medium-sized (0.01 to 0.1%). This chain connects TRBV9 to TRBJ1-1, with 10 bases matching TRBD1. The germline V gene encodes CDR1 SGDLS and CDR2 YYNGEE. This CDR3 has 16 residues. V shed 4 bases and J 5 bases; nucleotides not matched to a gene: 11. In nucleotides, the CDR3 is TGTGCCAGCAGCACGGGGACAGGGGCTAAAGGGACTGAAGCTTTCTTT. The encoded protein is CASSTGTGAKGTEAFF. Based on the CDR3 plus reference TRBV9 and TRBJ1-1, the full variable domain is DSGVTQTPKHLITATGQRVTLRCSPRSGDLSVYWYQQSLDQGLQFLIQYYNGEERAKGNILERFSAQQFPDLHSELNLSSLELGDSALYFCASSTGTGAKGTEAFFGQGTRLTVV.

This sequence joins TRBV13 and TRBJ2-1; TRBD1 matches 7 bases. The CDR3 extends over 16 amino acids. Germline V gene lookup returns CDR1 PRHDT and CDR2 FYEKMQ (reference sequence). V lost 5 bases and J lost 2; bases outside the gene matches: 9. CDR3 sequence (DNA): TGTGCCAGCAGCCGACAGGGCAGGGTACCCTACAATGAGCAGTTCTTC. This sequence encodes CASSRQGRVPYNEQFF. The full variable domain, rest sourced from reference TRBV13 and TRBJ2-1, is AAGVIQSPRHLIKEKRETATLKCYPIPRHDTVYWYQQGPGQDPQFLISFYEKMQSDKGSIPDRFSAQQFSDYHSELNMSSLELGDSALYFCASSRQGRVPYNEQFFGPGTRLTVL.

This rearrangement joins TRBV27 to TRBJ2-1; TRBD2 matches at 15 bases. The V segment lost 4 bases and the J segment 6 bases; nucleotides outside the gene matches: 13. Germline loops: CDR1 MNHEY, CDR2 SMNVEV (reference sequence). This CDR3 has 19 amino acids. The CDR3 DNA reads as TGTGCCAGCAGTTCCCCGGGACTAGCGGGAGGTCCTAGAGGCAATGAGCAGTTCTTC. It translates to CASSSPGLAGGPRGNEQFF.

V is TRBV7-9 and J is TRBJ1-1; D is undetermined. This CDR3 contains 12 residues. Between the trimmed V and J ends, which lost 1 base and 0 bases, there was a span of 0 bases. Germline V lookup: CDR1 SEHNR, CDR2 FQNEAQ (reference sequence). The CDR3 sequence is CASSLVNTEAFF. In DNA form, the CDR3 reads TGTGCCAGCAGCTTAGTGAACACTGAAGCTTTCTTT. Drawing the rest from reference TRBV7-9 and TRBJ1-1, the complete variable domain is DTGVSQNPRHKITKRGQNVTFRCDPISEHNRLYWYRQTLGQGPEFLTYFQNEAQLEKSRLLSDRFSAERPKGSFSTLEIQRTEQGDSAMYLCASSLVNTEAFFGQGTRLTVV.

The chain recombines TRBV5-6 with TRBJ1-4; 9 bases match TRBD1. Germline trimming cut 4 bases from V and 8 bases from J; bases unmatched to any gene: 6. The CDR3 is 14 residues long. CDR1 is SGHDT and CDR2 is YYEEEE in the germline V gene. As DNA, the CDR3 is TGTGCCAGCAGCCTGGGACAGGGTGCCGAAAAACTGTTTTTT. This gives the protein CASSLGQGAEKLFF.

This clone was recorded a few times. This chain links TRBV11-2 with TRBJ1-2, with TRBD1 matching 7 bases. The germline V gene encodes CDR1 SGHAT and CDR2 FQNNGV. Unmatched junction bases numbered 6, after V lost 1 base and J lost 4 bases. The CDR3 runs 15 residues. CDR3 region: CASSLGQGEIYGYTF. CDR3 coding DNA: TGTGCCAGCAGCTTAGGACAGGGAGAAATCTATGGCTACACCTTC.

The rearrangement links TRBV2 to TRBJ1-2; D may be TRBD1 (5 bases). The V and J ends lost 9 bases and 2 bases respectively, with 22 bases between them. This CDR3 spans 16 amino acids. Germline V CDR1 and CDR2: SNHLY, FYNNEI. CDR3 DNA: TGTGCCAGTAGGTGGCAGGGTCAGGAACTAAACTATGGCTACACCTTC. Amino acid sequence: CASRWQGQELNYGYTF.

This chain joins TRBV6-6 and TRBJ1-5, with D possibly being TRBD1 (6 bases). This CDR3 comprises 14 residues. The germline gives CDR1 MNHNY, CDR2 SVGAGI (reference sequence). Trimming left V 6 bases short and J 3 bases short, with 12 bases between. The CDR3 DNA follows: TGTGCCAGCAGACCCGGACAGCTCAATCAGCCCCAGCATTTT. Its protein product is CASRPGQLNQPQHF.

The CDR3 nucleotides read TGTGCCATCACTGGACAGCTTAACACTGAAGCTTTCTTT. Translation: CAITGQLNTEAFF. The chain carries TRBV10-3 and TRBJ1-1, with a weak D call TRBD1 (6 bases). The germline gives CDR1 ENHRY, CDR2 SYGVKD. V was trimmed by 7 bases and J by 2 bases, leaving 11 bases between them. This CDR3 has 13 amino acids.

In its sample, this clone was seen a few times. The rearrangement joins TRBV9 to TRBJ2-2, with D possibly being TRBD1 or TRBD2 (5 bases each). This CDR3 contains 15 residues. Trimming stripped 2 bases from V and 5 bases from J, with 13 bases between. Germline V gene sequence: CDR1 SGDLS, CDR2 YYNGEE. As DNA, the CDR3 is TGTGCCAGCAGCGTTGGGGGAGTACTAACCGGGGAGCTGTTTTTT. Translation: CASSVGGVLTGELFF.

The chain uses TRBV7-6 and TRBJ2-2; D remains unclear. The CDR3 sequence is 17 residues long. The V end was cut by 5 bases, the J end by 3 bases, with 19 bases between. From germline, CDR1 is SGHVS and CDR2 FNYEAQ. CDR3 amino acids: CASSTKAGPPYTGELFF. The DNA for the CDR3 is TGTGCCAGCAGCACAAAAGCCGGGCCACCTTACACCGGGGAGCTGTTTTTT.

The chain combines TRBV5-1 with TRBJ1-6, with a weak D call TRBD1 (5 bases). The CDR3 runs 15 residues. Per the germline V gene, CDR1 is SGHRS and CDR2 is YFSETQ. V lost 0 bases and J 7 bases, leaving 11 bases between the germline ends. The CDR3 region has the DNA TGCGCCAGCAGCTTGGTGGGGGTAGGGAATTCACCCCTCCACTTT. This encodes CASSLVGVGNSPLHF. Full variable domain (remainder filled in from reference TRBV5-1 and TRBJ1-6): KAGVTQTPRYLIKTRGQQVTLSCSPISGHRSVSWYQQTPGQGLQFLFEYFSETQRNKGNFPGRFSGRQFSNSRSEMNVSTLELGDSALYLCASSLVGVGNSPLHFGNGTRLTVT.

The chain joins TRBV25-1 to TRBJ1-6; 7 bases are a match to TRBD1. Germline-derived CDR1 and CDR2 are MGHDK and SYGVNS. The CDR3 is 15 residues long. V lost 3 bases, J lost 7 bases, and 6 bases stayed unmatched. The CDR3 DNA follows: TGTGCCAGCAGTGACGACAGGGTGGGAAATTCACCCCTCCACTTT. This encodes CASSDDRVGNSPLHF. Filled out from reference TRBV25-1 and TRBJ1-6, the complete variable domain reads EADIYQTPRYLVIGTGKKITLECSQTMGHDKMYWYQQDPGMELHLIHYSYGVNSTEKGDLSSESTVSRIRTEHFPLTLESARPSHTSQYLCASSDDRVGNSPLHFGNGTRLTVT.